This TCR beta chain came from a study of siplizumab effects on memory and regulatory T cells. Using immunoSEQ multiplex PCR, the repertoire was profiled, and TCRdb retains in-frame clones only, with some absent. The table has 85,000 to 95,000 clones, 90% to 95% seen once. J was trimmed by 4 bases and V by 2 bases; bases with no gene match: 6. Germline V lookup: CDR1 LNHDA, CDR2 SQIVND (reference sequence). This CDR3 comprises 15 residues. Study conclusions and caveats: Only a minority of proliferating CD4+ or CD8+ clones had an assignable naive or memory phenotype, with roughly 75-96% lacking one. Suppressive capability of dividing Tregs from siplizumab cultures went unverified.

Remarks on this clone: What it binds is not known.

What was sequenced was non-Treg CD4+ T cells sorted from blood. The TCR originated in a human donor in good health. The gene calls are TRBV19 and TRBJ2-3, with TRBD2 matching 7 bases. CDR3 loop: CASSIRGRAADTQYF. The CDR3 region has the DNA TGTGCCAGTAGTATAAGAGGGAGGGCCGCAGATACGCAGTATTTT. Filled out from reference TRBV19 and TRBJ2-3, the complete variable domain reads DGGITQSPKYLFRKEGQNVTLSCEQNLNHDAMYWYRQDPGQGLRLIYYSQIVNDFQKGDIAEGYSVSREKKESFPLTVTSAQKNPTAFYLCASSIRGRAADTQYFGPGTRLTVL.